These 31 T cell receptor beta chains share one sample of origin, sequenced in a study of cytomegalovirus exposure and HLA in healthy donors (dated by TCRdb to about 2017). The receptor library was made with the immunoSEQ multiplex PCR assay. For the multiplex PCR, a mixture combining 60 forward primers for TCR Vbeta segments and 13 reverse primers for TCR Jbeta segments was used. TCRdb took over this immuneACCESS table, retaining in-frame rearrangements with V and J assigned. Such tables are incomplete; in checked studies, under half of the missing clones stem from an unresolved V gene, and the remainder is unexplained. Present in this sample are about 160,000 clones, roughly 76% of which were seen just once. The ten top clones hold about 13% of the sample. The sample consisted of PBMCs. The receptors originated from a woman aged 45-59 years in good health and CMV-seronegative.

The chain uses TRBV7-9 and TRBJ1-5, with D unclear. Trimming took 6 bases from V and 0 from J, leaving 9 bases between them. CDR3 length: 14 residues. Germline values: CDR1 SEHNR, CDR2 FQNEAQ (reference sequence). The CDR3 loop reads CASSLGHSNQPQHF. The CDR3 nucleotides read TGTGCCAGCAGTCTCGGTCATAGCAATCAGCCCCAGCATTTT.

This clone was seen a few times. The chain joins TRBV5-4 to TRBJ2-7; TRBD2 matches 7 bases. Unmatched junction bases numbered 14, after V lost 4 bases and J lost 7 bases. The CDR3 sequence is 15 residues long. Germline CDR1 SGHNT, CDR2 YYREEE (reference sequence). This CDR3 reads CASSAYSGQMGEQYF. CDR3 DNA sequence: TGTGCCAGCAGCGCTTATAGCGGGCAAATGGGTGAGCAGTACTTC.

This chain links TRBV16 with TRBJ1-3; 8 positions match TRBD1. With V trimmed by 0 bases and J by 5 bases, 3 bases remained unmatched. The CDR3 spans 15 residues. CDR1 is KGHSY, CDR2 FQNENV, per germline. The CDR3 region has the DNA TGTGCCAGCAGCCAATCCAGGACAGGGCGAAACACCATATATTTT. Amino acid sequence: CASSQSRTGRNTIYF.

This chain links TRBV30 with TRBJ1-6; 7 nucleotides line up with TRBD1. The V gene end was trimmed by 2 bases and the J gene end by 7 bases; junction bases not matched to a gene: 8. This CDR3 is 15 amino acids long. The V gene's germline CDR1 is GTSNPN and CDR2 SVGIG (reference sequence). CDR3 bases: TGTGCCTGGAGTTCAGAGGGGGCTCACAATTCACCCCTCCACTTT. Amino acids: CAWSSEGAHNSPLHF.

The genes are TRBV2 and TRBJ2-7; TRBD1 might be the D (5 bases). Trimming removed 6 bases from V and 0 bases from J, with 12 bases in between. This CDR3 is 14 amino acids long. Germline loops: CDR1 SNHLY, CDR2 FYNNEI. CDR3: CASSLTVISYEQYF. The DNA for the CDR3 is TGTGCCAGCAGCTTGACAGTAATCTCCTACGAGCAGTACTTC. The full variable domain, completed using reference TRBV2 and TRBJ2-7, is EPEVTQTPSHQVTQMGQEVILRCVPISNHLYFYWYRQILGQKVEFLVSFYNNEISEKSEIFDDQFSVERPDGSNFTLKIRSTKLEDSAMYFCASSLTVISYEQYFGPGTRLTVT.

V is TRBV10-3 and J is TRBJ2-7, with 10 bases matching TRBD2. From germline, CDR1 is ENHRY and CDR2 SYGVKD. The CDR3 length is 14 residues. The V segment lost 10 bases and the J segment 1 base; nucleotides outside the gene matches: 7. The CDR3 reads CATRLAGGSYEQYF. In DNA, the CDR3 is TGTGCCACCCGTTTAGCGGGAGGTTCCTACGAGCAGTACTTC.

Regarding this clone: A junction end diverges from the germline sequence, so it may reflect a read error. The CDR3 DNA reads as TGTGCCAGCAGCTCGGGACAGCGAATTCATTTT. Translating gives CASSSGQRIHF. This sequence joins TRBV7-7 and TRBJ1-4; 7 bases align to TRBD1. The CDR3 runs to 11 residues. Germline V CDR1 and CDR2: SSHAT, FNYEAQ (reference sequence). Based on the CDR3 plus reference TRBV7-7 and TRBJ1-4, the full variable domain is GAGVSQSPRYKVTKRGQDVTLRCDPISSHATLYWYQQALGQGPEFLTYFNYEAQPDKSGLPSDRFSAERPEGSISTLTIQRTEQRDSAMYRCASSSGQRIHFGSGTQLSVL.

This chain joins TRBV6-1 and TRBJ1-4; no clear D. Germline CDR1 reads MNHNS; CDR2 reads SASEGT. V was cut by 3 bases and J by 3 bases, with 14 bases left in between. The CDR3 is 16 amino acids. The CDR3 protein is CASSDDTVLANEKLFF. In nucleotides, the CDR3 is TGTGCCAGCAGTGATGACACGGTCTTGGCTAATGAAAAACTGTTTTTT.

The chain joins TRBV5-4 to TRBJ2-5, with TRBD2 as a possible D gene (7 bases). The CDR3 is made up of 15 amino acids. Trimming took off 1 base at V and 2 bases at J, with 12 bases between the two ends. The germline V gene has CDR1 SGHNT and CDR2 YYREEE (reference sequence). CDR3 in amino acids: CASSLWGRGQETQYF. In nucleotides, the CDR3 is TGTGCCAGCAGCTTGTGGGGGAGGGGGCAAGAGACCCAGTACTTC.

The chain uses TRBV7-2 and TRBJ2-1; possibly TRBD1 for D (6 bases). There are 15 residues in the CDR3. The V end was cut by 1 base, the J end by 7 bases, with 14 bases between. Germline V CDR1 and CDR2: SGHTA, FQGNSA. The CDR3 spells CASSLVLTQGNEQFF. The CDR3 DNA sequence: TGTGCCAGCAGCTTAGTCCTCACCCAGGGGAATGAGCAGTTCTTC.

The rearrangement uses TRBV18 and TRBJ2-3; 8 bases fit TRBD1. The J segment lost 3 bases and the V segment lost 8 bases, leaving 7 bases of the junction unmatched. Germline CDR1 and CDR2: KGHSH and LQKENI. CDR3 length equals 14 residues. As DNA, the CDR3 is TGTGCCAGCCGTACAGGACAGGGTACAGATACGCAGTATTTT. This sequence encodes CASRTGQGTDTQYF.

This chain uses TRBV18 with TRBJ1-2; 9 bases fit TRBD1. CDR1 is KGHSH, CDR2 LQKENI, per germline. V shed 4 bases, J shed 4 bases, and the junction held 7 bases outside the gene matches. This CDR3 comprises 15 residues. CDR3 loop: CASSLQGAQGYGYTF. DNA for the CDR3: TGTGCCAGCTCACTACAGGGGGCGCAGGGCTATGGCTACACCTTC. The complete variable domain, with remaining parts taken from reference TRBV18 and TRBJ1-2, reads NAGVMQNPRHLVRRRGQEARLRCSPMKGHSHVYWYRQLPEEGLKFMVYLQKENIIDESGMPKERFSAEFPKEGPSILRIQQVVRGDSAAYFCASSLQGAQGYGYTFGSGTRLTVV.

V and J are TRBV5-1 and TRBJ2-3, with TRBD2 identical over 8 bases. The CDR3 is made up of 18 amino acids. The V gene end was trimmed by 3 bases and the J gene end by 4 bases; junction bases not matched to a gene: 16. Germline V lookup: CDR1 SGHRS, CDR2 YFSETQ. CDR3 nucleotide sequence: TGCGCCAGCAGCTCGAGGAGGGGGGCGGGAGGCCCCCCAGATACGCAGTATTTT. Translated: CASSSRRGAGGPPDTQYF. The whole variable domain, remainder taken from reference TRBV5-1 and TRBJ2-3, is KAGVTQTPRYLIKTRGQQVTLSCSPISGHRSVSWYQQTPGQGLQFLFEYFSETQRNKGNFPGRFSGRQFSNSRSEMNVSTLELGDSALYLCASSSRRGAGGPPDTQYFGPGTRLTVL.

Points on this clone: Its ends do not fully match the called genes, so a read error is possible. This sequence joins TRBV18 and TRBJ2-1; 8 bases agree with TRBD1. Germline CDR1 reads KGHSH; CDR2 reads LQKENI. The CDR3 totals 12 residues. CDR3 sequence: CTSSPDRAEQFF. Here the CDR3 DNA reads TGTACCAGCTCCCCGGACAGGGCCGAGCAGTTCTTC.

The V call is TRBV19, the J call TRBJ1-2, with a possible D match to TRBD1 (6 bases). Trimming left V 3 bases short and J 3 bases short, with 17 bases between. This CDR3 spans 16 amino acids. CDR1 and CDR2 (germline): LNHDA, SQIVND (reference sequence). The CDR3 sequence: CASSIWPGGSDYGYTF. In DNA, the CDR3 is TGTGCCAGTAGTATTTGGCCGGGGGGCAGCGACTATGGCTACACCTTC.

The V call is TRBV5-5, the J call TRBJ2-1, with D unresolved. Germline assignment: CDR1 SGHKS and CDR2 YYEKEE (reference sequence). V was trimmed by 5 bases and J by 0 bases, leaving 18 bases between them. The CDR3 contains 17 residues. The DNA of the CDR3 is TGTGCCAGCAGTCCAGGTCTAAAAGGAAGCTCCTACAATGAGCAGTTCTTC. As protein: CASSPGLKGSSYNEQFF.

The sample holds a few counts of this clone. The CDR3 region has the DNA TGTGCCAGCAGCAAGCGGGAGCAGTTCTTC. The encoded protein is CASSKREQFF. The rearrangement joins TRBV28 to TRBJ2-1, with D possibly being TRBD2 (5 bases). The CDR3 extends over 10 amino acids. The germline gives CDR1 MDHEN, CDR2 SYDVKM. V was clipped by 6 bases and J by 10 bases, with 7 bases between them.

V gene TRBV4-3 combines with J gene TRBJ2-3, with D hard to call. Per the germline V gene, CDR1 is LGHNA and CDR2 is YSLEER. Deletions cut 0 bases from V and 4 bases from J, with 11 bases between. The CDR3 sequence is 15 residues long. The CDR3 nucleotides read TGCGCCAGCAGCCAAGATCGAGTATTGGCAGATACGCAGTATTTT. This sequence encodes CASSQDRVLADTQYF.

The table lists this clone with a count of one. This chain connects TRBV6-5 to TRBJ2-5; D is undetermined. Near its end, the DNA agrees better with TRBJ2-7, so the J call may be wrong. CDR1 is MNHEY and CDR2 is SVGAGI in the germline V gene. CDR3 length equals 14 residues. The CDR3 DNA follows: TGTGCCAGCAGTTACAGAGGCTACAACTACGAGCAGTACTTC. As protein: CASSYRGYNYEQYF.

The chain is built from TRBV6-5 and TRBJ2-1, with TRBD1 identical over 8 bases. The CDR3 is made up of 15 amino acids. Germline V gene data show CDR1 as MNHEY and CDR2 as SVGAGI. With V trimmed by 6 bases and J by 7 bases, 11 bases remained unmatched. The CDR3 region has the DNA TGTGCCAGCAGCCTGGACAGGGCAGTCTGGAATGAGCAGTTCTTC. This encodes CASSLDRAVWNEQFF.

The rearrangement joins TRBV21-1 to TRBJ2-7; the table's TRBD2 call for D was not verified on the DNA. TRBV21-1 corresponds to a pseudogene. The CDR3 has 17 residues. DNA for the CDR3: TGTGCCAGCACTGTTAACGTCCGGGGCGGGGAGCGCTACGAGCAGTACTTC. Translation: CASTVNVRGGERYEQYF.

The chain couples TRBV27 to TRBJ2-1; no clear D gene. This CDR3 comprises 13 residues. Germline V CDR1 and CDR2: MNHEY, SMNVEV (reference sequence). V was pared by 1 base and J by 10 bases, with 11 bases between. DNA for the CDR3: TGTGCCAGCAGTTTATGGCCGACGGAGGAGCAGTTCTTC. Its protein product is CASSLWPTEEQFF.

Worth noting for this clone: One junction end disagrees with the germline gene, perhaps due to a read error. The chain combines TRBV28 with TRBJ1-3, with 10 bases lining up with TRBD1. Germline CDR1 reads MDHEN; CDR2 reads SYDVKM. The CDR3 runs to 16 residues. The CDR3 nucleotides are TGTGCCAGCAGTCCGGACAGGGGGGACTCTGGAAGCACCATATATTTT. It translates to CASSPDRGDSGSTIYF.

This chain joins TRBV7-9 and TRBJ2-7; 8 bases agree with TRBD1. V was clipped by 0 bases and J by 6 bases; unmatched bases: 7. The CDR3 is 15 residues long. Germline V gives CDR1 SEHNR, CDR2 FQNEAQ (reference sequence). CDR3 nucleotides: TGTGCCAGCAGCTTAGCAGGGACAGGACAGGGCGAGCAGTACTTC. Translating gives CASSLAGTGQGEQYF.

This clone showed up just a few times. The chain uses TRBV30 and TRBJ1-1; D might be TRBD1 (6 bases). The germline gives CDR1 GTSNPN, CDR2 SVGIG (reference sequence). V was trimmed by 1 base and J by 9 bases, leaving 12 bases between them. The CDR3 sequence is 12 residues long. The CDR3 loop reads CAWSADSYKAFF. Written as DNA, the CDR3 is TGTGCCTGGAGTGCGGACAGCTATAAAGCTTTCTTT.

This clone was counted a few times. The genes are TRBV6-6 and TRBJ1-2; D is unresolved. Per germline, CDR1 MNHNY and CDR2 SVGAGI (reference sequence). Trimming took 0 bases from V and 6 from J, leaving 11 bases between them. This CDR3 is 14 amino acids long. The CDR3 sequence is CASSYSANEDGYTF. Here the CDR3 DNA reads TGTGCCAGCAGTTACTCGGCAAATGAGGATGGCTACACCTTC.

In this sample, this clone turned up a few times. V and J are TRBV6-1 and TRBJ1-6; D uncertain. In germline, CDR1 is MNHNS, CDR2 SASEGT. The CDR3 is 14 amino acids. The germline V and J ends were trimmed by 9 bases and 8 bases, with 17 bases remaining between them. DNA of the CDR3: TGTGCCAGGAGGATGGTGCGGGGATATTCACCCCTCCACTTT. Translation gives CARRMVRGYSPLHF.

In its sample, this clone was seen a few times. The chain joins TRBV6-1 to TRBJ2-7; tentatively, D is TRBD2 (5 bases). The germline V and J ends were trimmed by 3 bases and 7 bases, with 13 bases remaining between them. The CDR3 runs to 13 residues. Per germline, CDR1 MNHNS and CDR2 SASEGT. The CDR3 loop reads CASSDRSTGEQYF. CDR3 DNA: TGTGCCAGCAGTGACAGGTCGACGGGGGAGCAGTACTTC.

The rearrangement links TRBV4-1 to TRBJ2-1; D possibly corresponds to TRBD1 (6 bases). Germline V CDR1 and CDR2: MGHRA, YSYEKL. The length of the CDR3 is 17 residues. V gave up 0 bases and J gave up 0 bases, with 12 bases separating them. Here the CDR3 reads CASSQEGHSTSYNEQFF. CDR3 sequence (DNA): TGCGCCAGCAGCCAAGAGGGACACTCGACCTCCTACAATGAGCAGTTCTTC.

J is TRBJ2-1 and V is TRBV30, with 12 bases matching TRBD2. The CDR3 contains 12 residues. Germline CDR1 and CDR2: GTSNPN and SVGIG (reference sequence). V lost 8 bases, J lost 4 bases, and 0 bases stayed unmatched. The CDR3 sequence is CAGLAGYNEQFF. The CDR3 bases are TGTGCCGGACTAGCGGGGTACAATGAGCAGTTCTTC.

The chain recombines TRBV4-3 with TRBJ2-5, with D possibly TRBD1 on 6 matching bases. Germline V lookup: CDR1 LGHNA, CDR2 YSLEER. The ends were cut back, 2 bases at V and 2 bases at J, with 12 bases in the middle. This CDR3 has 15 amino acids. The CDR3 region is CASSQLGQLQETQYF. As DNA, the CDR3 is TGCGCCAGCAGCCAACTAGGACAGTTACAAGAGACCCAGTACTTC.